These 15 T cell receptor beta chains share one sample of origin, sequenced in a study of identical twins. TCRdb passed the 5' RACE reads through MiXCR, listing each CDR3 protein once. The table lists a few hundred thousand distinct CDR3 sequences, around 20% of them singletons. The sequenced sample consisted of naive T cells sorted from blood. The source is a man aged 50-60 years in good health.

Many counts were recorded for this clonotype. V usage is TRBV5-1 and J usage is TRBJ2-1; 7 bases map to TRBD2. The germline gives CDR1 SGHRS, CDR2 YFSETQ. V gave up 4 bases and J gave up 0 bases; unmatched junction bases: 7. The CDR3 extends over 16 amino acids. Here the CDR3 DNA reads TGCGCCAGCAGCCCGGCCGGGGGGAGCTCCTACAATGAGCAGTTCTTC. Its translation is CASSPAGGSSYNEQFF. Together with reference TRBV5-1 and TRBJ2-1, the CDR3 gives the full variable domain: KAGVTQTPRYLIKTRGQQVTLSCSPISGHRSVSWYQQTPGQGLQFLFEYFSETQRNKGNFPGRFSGRQFSNSRSEMNVSTLELGDSALYLCASSPAGGSSYNEQFFGPGTRLTVL.

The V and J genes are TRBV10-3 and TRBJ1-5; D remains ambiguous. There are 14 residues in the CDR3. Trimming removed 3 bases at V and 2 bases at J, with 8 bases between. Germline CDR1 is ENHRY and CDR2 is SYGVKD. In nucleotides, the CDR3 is TGTGCCATCAGTGACCCTGAGGGCAATCAGCCCCAGCATTTT. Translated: CAISDPEGNQPQHF.

CDR3 bases: TGTGCCTGGAGACCTTCGGGGTGGAACTCCTACGAGCAGTACTTC. This codes for CAWRPSGWNSYEQYF. The chain combines TRBV30 with TRBJ2-7; D is possibly TRBD2 (5 bases). This CDR3 comprises 15 residues. In germline, CDR1 is GTSNPN, CDR2 SVGIG (reference sequence). Trimming left V 3 bases short and J 0 bases short, with 15 bases between.

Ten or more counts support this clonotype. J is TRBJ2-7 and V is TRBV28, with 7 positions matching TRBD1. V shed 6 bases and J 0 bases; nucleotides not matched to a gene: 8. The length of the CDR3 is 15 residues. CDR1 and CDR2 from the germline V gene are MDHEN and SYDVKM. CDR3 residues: CASRRTGSPSYEQYF. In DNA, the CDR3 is TGTGCCAGCAGACGGACAGGTTCGCCCTCCTACGAGCAGTACTTC.

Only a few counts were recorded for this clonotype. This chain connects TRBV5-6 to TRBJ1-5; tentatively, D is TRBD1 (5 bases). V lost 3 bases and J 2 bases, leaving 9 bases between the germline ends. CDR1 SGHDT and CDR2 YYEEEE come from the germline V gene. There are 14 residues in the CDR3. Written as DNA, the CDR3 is TGTGCCAGCAGCTGGGGAGGGGGCAATCAGCCCCAGCATTTT. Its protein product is CASSWGGGNQPQHF. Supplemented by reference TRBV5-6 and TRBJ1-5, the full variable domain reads DAGVTQSPTHLIKTRGQQVTLRCSPKSGHDTVSWYQQALGQGPQFIFQYYEEEERQRGNFPDRFSGHQFPNYSSELNVNALLLGDSALYLCASSWGGGNQPQHFGDGTRLSIL.

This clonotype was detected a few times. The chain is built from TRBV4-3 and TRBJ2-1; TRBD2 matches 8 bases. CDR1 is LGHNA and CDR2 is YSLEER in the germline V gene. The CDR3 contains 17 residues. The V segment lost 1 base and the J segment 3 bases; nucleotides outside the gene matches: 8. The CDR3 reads CASSQGSGGAFYNEQFF. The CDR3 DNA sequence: TGCGCCAGCAGCCAAGGCAGCGGGGGCGCATTCTACAATGAGCAGTTCTTC.

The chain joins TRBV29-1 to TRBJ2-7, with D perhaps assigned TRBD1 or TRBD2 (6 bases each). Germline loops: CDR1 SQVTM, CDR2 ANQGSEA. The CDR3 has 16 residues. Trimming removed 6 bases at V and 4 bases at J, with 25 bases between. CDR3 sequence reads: CSVEGVGTFSSYEQYF. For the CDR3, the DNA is TGCAGCGTGGAGGGGGTCGGGACATTCAGCTCTTACGAGCAGTACTTC.

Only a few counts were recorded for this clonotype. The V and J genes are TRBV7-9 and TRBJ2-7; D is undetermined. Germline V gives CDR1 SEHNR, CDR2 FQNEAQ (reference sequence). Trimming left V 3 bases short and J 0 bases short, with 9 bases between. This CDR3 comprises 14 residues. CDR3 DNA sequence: TGTGCCAGCAGCTTCTGGGTTGACTCCTACGAGCAGTACTTC. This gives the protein CASSFWVDSYEQYF.

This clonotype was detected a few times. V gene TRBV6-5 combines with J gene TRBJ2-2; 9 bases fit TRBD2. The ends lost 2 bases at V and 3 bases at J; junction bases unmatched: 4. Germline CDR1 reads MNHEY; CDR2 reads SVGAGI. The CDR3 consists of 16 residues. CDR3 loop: CASSYGLAGYTGELFF. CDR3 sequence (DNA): TGTGCCAGCAGTTACGGGCTAGCGGGGTACACCGGGGAGCTGTTTTTT.

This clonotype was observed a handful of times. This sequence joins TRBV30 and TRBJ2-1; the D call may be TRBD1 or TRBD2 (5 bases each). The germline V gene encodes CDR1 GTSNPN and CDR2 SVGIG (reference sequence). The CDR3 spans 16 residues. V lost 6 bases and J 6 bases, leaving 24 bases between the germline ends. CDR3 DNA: TGTGCCTGCCCGGGGCCTGATTATGTAAAAGGCAATGAGCAGTTCTTC. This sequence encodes CACPGPDYVKGNEQFF.

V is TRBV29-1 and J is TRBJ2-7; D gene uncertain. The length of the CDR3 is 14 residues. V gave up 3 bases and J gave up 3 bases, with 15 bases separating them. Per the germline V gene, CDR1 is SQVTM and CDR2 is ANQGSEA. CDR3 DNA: TGCAGCGTTGAGGTCCGCGGCAGCTACTACGAGCAGTACTTC. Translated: CSVEVRGSYYEQYF.

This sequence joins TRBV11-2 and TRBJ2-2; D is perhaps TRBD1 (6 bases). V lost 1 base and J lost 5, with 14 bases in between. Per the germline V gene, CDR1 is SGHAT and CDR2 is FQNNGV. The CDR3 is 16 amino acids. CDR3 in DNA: TGTGCCAGCAGCTTAGGTCCACAGGGTGTGACCGGGGAGCTGTTTTTT. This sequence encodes CASSLGPQGVTGELFF.

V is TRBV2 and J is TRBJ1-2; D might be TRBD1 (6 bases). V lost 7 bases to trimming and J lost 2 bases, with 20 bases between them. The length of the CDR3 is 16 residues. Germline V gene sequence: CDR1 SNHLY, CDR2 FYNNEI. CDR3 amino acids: CASNPDRATPNYGYTF. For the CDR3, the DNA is TGTGCCAGCAATCCGGACAGAGCTACGCCAAACTATGGCTACACCTTC.

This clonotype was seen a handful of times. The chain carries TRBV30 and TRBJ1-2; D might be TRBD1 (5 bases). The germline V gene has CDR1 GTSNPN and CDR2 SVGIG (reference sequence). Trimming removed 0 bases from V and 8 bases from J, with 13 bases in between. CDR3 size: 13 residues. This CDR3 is CAWSVGRGDGYTF. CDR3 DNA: TGTGCCTGGAGTGTCGGTAGGGGTGACGGCTACACCTTC.

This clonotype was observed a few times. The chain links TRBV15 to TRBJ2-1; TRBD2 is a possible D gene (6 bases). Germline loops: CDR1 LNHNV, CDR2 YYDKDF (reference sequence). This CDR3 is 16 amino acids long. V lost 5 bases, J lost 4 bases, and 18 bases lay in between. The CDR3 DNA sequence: TGTGCCACCAGCCCCCAAGGAGGGTCCCTTTACAATGAGCAGTTCTTC. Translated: CATSPQGGSLYNEQFF.